This TCR beta chain was sequenced in a study of control samples from healthy donors and cancer patients. CDR3 length: 16 amino acids. Trimming cost V 1 base and J 7 bases, with 17 bases left between them. CDR1 LGHDT and CDR2 YNNKEL come from the germline V gene (reference sequence). Here immunoSEQ multiplex PCR was the method, and the copy in TCRdb shows in-frame clones only, minus some. The sample contains hundreds of thousands of clones, 82% of which appear only once. Sample: PBMCs. The chain is built from TRBV3-1 (or the pseudogene TRBV3-2) and TRBJ1-5; no clear D gene. This receptor was obtained from a woman aged 55-69 years with lung cancer. The CDR3 nucleotides are TGTGCCAGCAGCCAAGGAAAAGGGTGGGATCCCCAGCCCCAGCATTTT. Protein sequence: CASSQGKGWDPQPQHF.